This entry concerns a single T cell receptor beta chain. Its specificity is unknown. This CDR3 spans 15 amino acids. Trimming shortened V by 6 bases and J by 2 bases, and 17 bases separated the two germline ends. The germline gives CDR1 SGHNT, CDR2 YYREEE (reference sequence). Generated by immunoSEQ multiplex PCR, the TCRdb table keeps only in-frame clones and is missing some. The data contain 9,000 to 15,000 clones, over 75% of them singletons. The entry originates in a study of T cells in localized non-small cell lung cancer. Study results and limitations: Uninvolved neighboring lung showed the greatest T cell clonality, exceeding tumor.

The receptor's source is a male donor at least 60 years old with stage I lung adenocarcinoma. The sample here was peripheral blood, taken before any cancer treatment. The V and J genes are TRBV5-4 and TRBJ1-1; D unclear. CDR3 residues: CASTPHVEKNTEAFF. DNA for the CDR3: TGTGCCAGCACCCCCCACGTAGAGAAAAACACTGAAGCTTTCTTT.